Below are 16 T cell receptor beta chains sequenced from a single sample in a study of tissue T cells after allogeneic stem cell transplantation. Time point meaning: mouse harvest day 7 after allogeneic transplant. Each mouse received 10^7 T-cell-depleted marrow cells plus 10^6 splenic CD5+ T cells by tail vein. Produced via immunoSEQ multiplex PCR; TCRdb's table is partial and in-frame only. The data show over 8,000 clones, around 40% seen once. The sample consisted of skin. The receptors derive from a female BALB/c mouse given C57BL/6 T cells with graft-versus-host disease after an allogeneic hematopoietic cell transplant.

A note on this clone: Mouse germline and gene names are used. From the germline J gene comes the end of the CDR3, since the read stops 1 residue before it. The chain combines TRBV5 with TRBJ2-7; TRBD1 is a possible D gene (6 bases). Per germline, CDR1 LGHNA and CDR2 YNLKQL (reference sequence). Between the trimmed V and J ends, which lost 5 bases and 4 bases, there was a span of 9 bases. This CDR3 has 12 residues. The CDR3 reads CASSGDTYEQYF. CDR3 bases read: TGTGCCAGCAGCGGGGACACTTATGAACAGTAC.

A remark on this clone: The gene symbols are mouse symbols. The CDR3 goes on 1 residue after the read ends, and that part is filled in from the germline J gene. The chain carries TRBV15 and TRBJ1-4; D call uncertain. Germline CDR1 is SGHND and CDR2 is FRSKSL. The CDR3 is 12 residues long. Between the trimmed V and J ends, which lost 6 bases and 5 bases, there was a span of 7 bases. The sequenced CDR3 bases are TGTGCCAGCAGCTCCGGGAACGAAAGATTATTT. This sequence encodes CASSSGNERLF. The whole CDR3 reads CASSSGNERLFF.

Details on this clone: Germline and genes: mouse. Read data end 1 residue before the CDR3 end; the end is taken from the germline J gene. The chain uses TRBV3 and TRBJ2-5; TRBD2 agrees at 7 bases. This CDR3 comprises 14 residues. The V gene's germline CDR1 is SNHLY and CDR2 FYNGKV (reference sequence). The V and J ends lost 1 base and 2 bases, in that order; junction bases with no gene match: 0. The DNA read from the CDR3 is TGTGCCAGCAGCTTAGTGGGGGGCCAAGACACCCAGTAC. It translates to CASSLVGGQDTQY. The whole CDR3 reads CASSLVGGQDTQYF.

About this clone itself: Gene labels here are mouse ones. The sequence runs out 1 residue before the end of the CDR3; the remainder is reconstructed from the germline J gene. The J gene is TRBJ1-1, the V gene TRBV19, with 7 positions matching TRBD1. CDR1 FNHDT and CDR2 SITEND come from the germline V gene (reference sequence). The CDR3 is 13 residues long. The V segment lost 7 bases and the J segment 1 base; nucleotides outside the gene matches: 4. The CDR3 sequence is CASLGTVNTEVFF. Partial CDR3 DNA: TGTGCCAGCCTAGGGACAGTGAACACAGAAGTCTTC.

With regard to this clone: Mouse gene names and germline throughout. The read falls 1 residue short of the CDR3 end, and the missing part is taken from the germline J gene. This chain links TRBV13-2 with TRBJ2-7; 12 bases line up with TRBD2. V dropped 2 bases and J dropped 6; count of bases not matched to a gene: 3. The length of the CDR3 is 14 residues. Germline CDR1 and CDR2: NNHNN and SYGAGS (reference sequence). CDR3 sequence: CASGEGTGGPEQYF. Incomplete CDR3 DNA: TGTGCCAGCGGTGAAGGGACTGGGGGGCCTGAACAGTAC.

To note about this clone: The genes and germline here are from mouse. The read falls 1 residue short of the CDR3 end, and the missing part is taken from the germline J gene. This rearrangement joins TRBV26 to TRBJ2-2; 7 positions match TRBD1. CDR1 KGHPV and CDR2 FQNQEV come from the germline V gene (reference sequence). After removal of 2 bases from V and 0 bases from J, the junction contained 0 bases not matched to a gene. The CDR3 spans 15 residues. The part of the CDR3 DNA that was read is TGTGCCAGCAGTCTGACAGGGGCAAACACCGGGCAGCTCTAC. Translating it yields CASSLTGANTGQLY. Given in full, the CDR3 is CASSLTGANTGQLYF.

The table lists this clone with a count of one. Mouse gene names and germline throughout. Sequencing ends 1 residue short of the CDR3 end; the germline J gene provides the rest. The J gene is TRBJ1-2, the V gene TRBV19; D is unresolved. CDR1 and CDR2 from the germline V gene are FNHDT and SITEND (reference sequence). Trimming left V 2 bases short and J 1 base short, with 6 bases between. The CDR3 sequence is 13 residues long. The part of the CDR3 DNA that was read is TGTGCCAGCAGTATGGGCAAAAACTCCGACTACACC. Protein product: CASSMGKNSDYT. The whole CDR3 sequence reads CASSMGKNSDYTF.

With regard to this clone: The gene symbols are mouse symbols. The read ends 1 residue shy of where the CDR3 ends; the end is completed using the germline J gene. The chain has TRBV26 and TRBJ1-2; the D gene is possibly TRBD1 (5 bases). Germline values: CDR1 KGHPV, CDR2 FQNQEV (reference sequence). The V and J ends lost 2 bases and 4 bases respectively, with 11 bases between them. The CDR3 has 14 residues. The CDR3 loop reads CASSLEGRGSDYTF. Partial CDR3 DNA: TGTGCCAGCAGTCTGGAGGGGCGCGGCTCCGACTACACC.

As concerns this clone: The germline and genes are mouse ones. Read coverage stops 1 residue before the CDR3 terminus; the germline J gene supplies the remainder. The V call is TRBV19, the J call TRBJ2-4; 8 positions agree with TRBD1. Germline CDR1 reads FNHDT; CDR2 reads SITEND (reference sequence). The trim removed 2 bases at V and 2 bases at J, leaving 7 bases unmatched. CDR3 size: 16 residues. The sequenced CDR3 bases are TGTGCCAGCAGTATCGGCAGGGGGCGAAATCAAAACACCTTGTAC. Its protein product is CASSIGRGRNQNTLY. The whole CDR3 sequence reads CASSIGRGRNQNTLYF. Filled out from reference TRBV19 and TRBJ2-4, the complete variable domain reads GGIITQTPKFLIGQEGQKLTLKCQQNFNHDTMYWYRQDSGKGLRLIYYSITENDLQKGDLSEGYDASREKKSSFSLTVTSAQKNEMAVFLCASSIGRGRNQNTLYFGAGTRLSVL.

With respect to this clone: At one boundary the junction diverges from the germline segment, which might be a read error. The gene symbols are mouse symbols. The read ends 1 residue before the CDR3 terminus; that terminus is restored from the germline J gene. This sequence joins TRBV12-1 and TRBJ2-7; 12 nucleotides align to TRBD2. The CDR3 spans 13 residues. Germline V CDR1 and CDR2: SGHSN, HYEKVE. The CDR3 is CQLSGTGGREQYF. The CDR3 bases that were read are TGCCAGCTCTCCGGGACTGGGGGGAGAGAACAGTAC.

By frequency in the sample, this clone is medium-sized (0.01 to 0.1%). Mouse gene names and germline throughout. The CDR3 end falls 1 residue outside the read, so it is completed with the germline J gene. This chain connects TRBV26 to TRBJ1-2, with D possibly matching TRBD1 (6 bases). In germline, CDR1 is KGHPV, CDR2 FQNQEV (reference sequence). Trimming removed 6 bases from V and 0 bases from J, with 8 bases in between. The CDR3 covers 13 residues. The DNA read from the CDR3 is TGTGCCAGCAGGAGACAGGCAAACTCCGACTACACC. It codes for CASRRQANSDYT. The entire CDR3 reads CASRRQANSDYTF.

As regards this clone: Gene names and germline refer to mouse. The CDR3 goes on 1 residue after the read ends, and that part is filled in from the germline J gene. V gene TRBV12-1 combines with J gene TRBJ2-4; D might be TRBD2 (7 bases). The CDR3 contains 15 residues. Between the trimmed V and J ends, which lost 2 bases and 0 bases, there was a span of 11 bases. Germline values: CDR1 SGHSN, CDR2 HYEKVE. The CDR3 DNA, read in part, is TGTGCCAGCTCTCCTGGGGGCTCTAGTCAAAACACCTTGTAC. This sequence encodes CASSPGGSSQNTLY. Given in full, the CDR3 is CASSPGGSSQNTLYF.

To note about this clone: The gene names given are mouse names. The DNA ends 1 residue before the CDR3 does, and the rest of the CDR3 is filled in from the germline J gene. The chain is built from TRBV5 and TRBJ2-4, with 8 nucleotides matching TRBD2. In germline, CDR1 is LGHNA, CDR2 YNLKQL (reference sequence). CDR3 length equals 15 residues. Trimming removed 0 bases from V and 5 bases from J; junction bases left unmatched: 4. The CDR3 bases that were read are TGTGCCAGCAGCCAAGATGCTGGGGGGCGAAACACCTTGTAC. This gives the protein CASSQDAGGRNTLY. The complete CDR3 protein is CASSQDAGGRNTLYF.

This clone has a handful of counts. Each gene name is a mouse one. The read falls 1 residue short of the CDR3 end, and the missing part is taken from the germline J gene. This rearrangement joins TRBV5 to TRBJ2-7; 10 positions agree with TRBD2. After removal of 5 bases from V and 6 bases from J, the junction contained 4 bases not matched to a gene. The length of the CDR3 is 13 residues. Germline CDR1 reads LGHNA; CDR2 reads YNLKQL (reference sequence). CDR3 bases read: TGTGCCAGCAGCAGGGACTGGGGTGGTGAACAGTAC. Its protein product is CASSRDWGGEQY. The whole CDR3 sequence reads CASSRDWGGEQYF.

There are a few counts of this clone. Mouse gene names and germline throughout. The sequenced part of the CDR3 DNA is TGTGCCAGCAGCCAATCACTGGGGGGACCGTATGAACAGTAC. Translating it yields CASSQSLGGPYEQY. The full CDR3 protein is CASSQSLGGPYEQYF. The chain employs TRBV2 and TRBJ2-7; 9 nucleotides match TRBD2. Read data end 1 residue before the CDR3 end; the end is taken from the germline J gene. Germline V CDR1 and CDR2: LGHNA, YSYQKL. Trimming cost V 2 bases and J 4 bases; bases outside gene matches: 6. The CDR3 totals 15 residues.

In the case of this clone: Gene names are the mouse ones. The CDR3 bases that were read are TGTGCAAGCAGCACACAGGGCTATGAACAGTAC. It yields the protein CASSTQGYEQY. The entire CDR3 reads CASSTQGYEQYF. J is TRBJ2-7 and V is TRBV16; D perhaps matches TRBD1 (6 bases). Read data end 1 residue before the CDR3 end; the end is taken from the germline J gene. This CDR3 is built from 12 residues. The germline gives CDR1 SGHSA, CDR2 FRNQAP. V was shortened by 5 bases and J by 3 bases, with 8 bases between the two germline ends.